The present TCR beta chain was sequenced within a study of shared clonotypes between healthy human individuals. Across the study: The plates for each donor numbered three CD4 naive, three CD4 memory, two CD8 naive and one CD8 memory. The study's findings and limits: The study found about 5% of naive CD4 clonotypes shared across a few donors. Few donors limited the genetic and exposure-history diversity represented.

CD45RO-negative CD8 cells positively selected for CCR7 made up the naive population, which excluded terminally differentiated effector memory CD45RA+ cells. As for this clone: The antigen is unknown.

The V gene lost 4 bases and the J gene lost 3 bases, with 16 bases spanning the gap. The CDR3 runs to 16 residues. Germline assignment: CDR1 MDHEN and CDR2 SYDVKM. Only in-frame clones appear in the TCRdb table, and some are missing; sequencing was by immunoSEQ multiplex PCR. The sample lists roughly 810,000 clones, about 96% occurring once. The J gene is TRBJ1-5, the V gene TRBV28, with TRBD1 as a possible D gene (6 bases). Sequencing was done on a sample of naive CD8+ T cells sorted from blood. The clonotype originates from a man aged 30-40 years in good health. The CDR3 loop is CASSWDSDSNNQPQHF. The CDR3 nucleotides read TGTGCCAGCAGTTGGGATTCGGACAGCAACAATCAGCCCCAGCATTTT.